This TCR beta chain was identified in a study of blood T cell repertoires in COVID-19. The CDR3 loop spans 15 amino acids. V gave up 3 bases and J gave up 2 bases, with 13 bases separating them. From germline, CDR1 is LNHDA and CDR2 SQIVND (reference sequence). Sequencing was performed with immunoSEQ multiplex PCR; in TCRdb, only in-frame clones are kept and a portion is missing. Of 130,000 to 150,000 clones in the sample, 80% to 90% are singletons; the top ten hold roughly 8.4%. Sequenced: peripheral blood. The V call is TRBV19, the J call TRBJ1-1, with D possibly TRBD1 on 5 matching bases. The TCR was taken from a human donor with acute or convalescent COVID-19. The donor label of this sample is uncertain. The CDR3 nucleotides are TGTGCCAGTAGTATTGGGGCAGTAGGCAACACTGAAGCTTTCTTT. The encoded protein is CASSIGAVGNTEAFF. Combining the CDR3 with reference TRBV19 and TRBJ1-1 gives the whole variable domain DGGITQSPKYLFRKEGQNVTLSCEQNLNHDAMYWYRQDPGQGLRLIYYSQIVNDFQKGDIAEGYSVSREKKESFPLTVTSAQKNPTAFYLCASSIGAVGNTEAFFGQGTRLTVV.